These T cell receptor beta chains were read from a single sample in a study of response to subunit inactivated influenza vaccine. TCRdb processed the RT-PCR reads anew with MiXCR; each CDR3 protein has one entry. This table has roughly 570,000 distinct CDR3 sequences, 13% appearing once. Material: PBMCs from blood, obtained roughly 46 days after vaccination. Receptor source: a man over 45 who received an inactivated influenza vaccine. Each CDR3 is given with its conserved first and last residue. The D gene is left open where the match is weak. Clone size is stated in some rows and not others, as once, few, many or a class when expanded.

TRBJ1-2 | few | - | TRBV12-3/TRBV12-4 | TGTGCCAGCAGTTTTGGCACCTCCTATGGCTACACCTTC | CASSFGTSYGYTF
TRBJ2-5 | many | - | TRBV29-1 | TGCAGCTTCTCCCTCCGGGAGACCCAGTACTTC | CSFSLRETQYF
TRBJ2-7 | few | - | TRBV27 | TGTGCCAGCAGTTTAATTGGCGCAACCTACGAGCAGTACTTC | CASSLIGATYEQYF
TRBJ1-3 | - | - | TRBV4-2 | TGTGCCAGCAGCCAAGAAACAGGAAGCTCTGGAAACACCATATATTTT | CASSQETGSSGNTIYF
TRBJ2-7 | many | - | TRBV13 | TGTGCCAGCAGCTCCACAGATATGGAGCGAATTCCGTACTTC | CASSSTDMERIPYF
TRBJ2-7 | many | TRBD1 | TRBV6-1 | TGTGCCAGCAGCCGGGGGACAGGGATTGAGCAGTACTTC | CASSRGTGIEQYF
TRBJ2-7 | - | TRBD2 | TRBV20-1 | TGCAGTGCTCGCCCAAGTAGCGGGTTATCCTACGAGCAGTACTTC | CSARPSSGLSYEQYF
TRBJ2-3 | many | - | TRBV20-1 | TGCAGTGCCCTCAGCGGGGATACGCAGTATTTT | CSALSGDTQYF
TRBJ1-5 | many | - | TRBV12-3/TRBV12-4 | TGTGCCAGCAGTTTATCCCGGGAGGTGTATAGCAATCAGCCCCAGCATTTT | CASSLSREVYSNQPQHF
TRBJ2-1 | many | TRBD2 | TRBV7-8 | TGTGCCAGCAGCTGGACTAGCGGGGGCTCGAATGAGCAGTTCTTC | CASSWTSGGSNEQFF
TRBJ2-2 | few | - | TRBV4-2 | TGTGCCAGCAGCCAAGATTATGGGGTCGCGAACACCGGGGAGCTGTTTTTT | CASSQDYGVANTGELFF
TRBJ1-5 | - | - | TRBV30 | TGTGCCTGGAGTCAGGGCCCCAATCAGCCCCAGCATTTT | CAWSQGPNQPQHF
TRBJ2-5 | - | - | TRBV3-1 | TGTGCCAGCAGCCAAGCAGGGTCTACGGAGACCCAGTACTTC | CASSQAGSTETQYF
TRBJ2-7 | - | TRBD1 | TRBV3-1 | TGTGCCAGCAGCCAAACCGGGACAGGCCACGAGCAGTACTTC | CASSQTGTGHEQYF
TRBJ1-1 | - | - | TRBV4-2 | TGTGCCAGCAGCCAAGGTTCTCAGTCGAACACTGAAGCTTTCTTT | CASSQGSQSNTEAFF
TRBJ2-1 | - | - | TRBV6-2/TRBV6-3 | TGTGCCAGCAGTTACCATGGGACCCCCCCGAGCGATGAGCAGTTCTTC | CASSYHGTPPSDEQFF
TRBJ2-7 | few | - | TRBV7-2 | TGTGCCAGCAGCCCCGTCTACAGGGTCGAGCAGTACTTC | CASSPVYRVEQYF
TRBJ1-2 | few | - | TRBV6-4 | TGTGCCAGCAGTGACGGTACAGGAAAACTTCGGTACACCTTC | CASSDGTGKLRYTF
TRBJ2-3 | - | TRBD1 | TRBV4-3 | TGCGCCAGCAGCCAAGCCGGGACAGGGGCCGATACGCAGTATTTT | CASSQAGTGADTQYF
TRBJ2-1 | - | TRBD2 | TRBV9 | TGTGCCAGCAGCCTCGGACTAGCGGGAGGTAACTACAATGAGCAGTTCTTC | CASSLGLAGGNYNEQFF
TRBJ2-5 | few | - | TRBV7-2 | TGTGCCAGCAGCCTCCGGACAGCCAACATAGTGGGGACCCAGTACTTC | CASSLRTANIVGTQYF
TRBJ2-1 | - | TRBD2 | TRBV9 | TGTGCCAGCAGCATAAGCGGGAGGCCTATCTACAATGAGCAGTTCTTC | CASSISGRPIYNEQFF
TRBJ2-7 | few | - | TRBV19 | TGTGCCAGTAGTATTGGAGCGACGAGGGAGCAGTACTTC | CASSIGATREQYF
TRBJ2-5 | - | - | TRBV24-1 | TGTGCCACCAGTGTACAAGGGGCGACCCAGTACTTC | CATSVQGATQYF
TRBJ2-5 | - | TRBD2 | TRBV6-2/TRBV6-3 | TGTGCCAGCAGCCCCCTAGCGGGAGAGGAAGAGACCCAGTACTTC | CASSPLAGEEETQYF
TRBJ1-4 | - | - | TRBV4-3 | TGCGCCAGCAGCCAATGGGTCGGAGGCGAAAAACTGTTTTTT | CASSQWVGGEKLFF
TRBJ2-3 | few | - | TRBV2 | TGTGCCAGCAGGTTAAGCCGGGTCGGCGATACGCAGTATTTT | CASRLSRVGDTQYF
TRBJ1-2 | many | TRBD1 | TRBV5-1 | TGCGCCAGCAGCCCAGACAGGGCGGATGGCTACACCTTC | CASSPDRADGYTF
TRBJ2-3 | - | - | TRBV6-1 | TGTGCCAGCAGTGACGCCTCGACACGCACAGATACGCAGTATTTT | CASSDASTRTDTQYF
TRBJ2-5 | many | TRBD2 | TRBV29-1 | TGCAGCGCCATCCCAGCTAGCGGGGACCAAGAGACCCAGTACTTC | CSAIPASGDQETQYF
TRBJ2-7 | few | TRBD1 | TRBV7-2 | TGTGCCAGCAGCCGAGAGGGACAGGCCTCCTACGAGCAGTACTTC | CASSREGQASYEQYF
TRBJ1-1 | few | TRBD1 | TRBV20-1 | TGCAGTGCCGGGGACAGATTGAACACTGAAGCTTTCTTT | CSAGDRLNTEAFF
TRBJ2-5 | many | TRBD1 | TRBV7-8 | TGTGCCAGCAGCTCTATACTACAGGGGGGTGCGACCCAGTACTTC | CASSSILQGGATQYF
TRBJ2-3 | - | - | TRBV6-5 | TGTGCCAGCAGTTATCTCTGGGGGAGGGATACGCAGTATTTT | CASSYLWGRDTQYF
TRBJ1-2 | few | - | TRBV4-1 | TGCGCCAGCAGCCAAGGTTTACAGCCAAGACCTAGCTATGGCTACACCTTC | CASSQGLQPRPSYGYTF
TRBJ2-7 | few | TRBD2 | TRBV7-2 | TGTGCCAGCAGCTTACTTGGGCGGGGGACCTACGAGCAGTACTTC | CASSLLGRGTYEQYF
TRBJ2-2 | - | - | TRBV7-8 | TGTGCCAGCAGCGTCGCTTGGACCACGAACACCGGGGAGCTGTTTTTT | CASSVAWTTNTGELFF
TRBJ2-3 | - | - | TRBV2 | TGTGCCAGCACGGCAGGGGACACAGATACGCAGTATTTT | CASTAGDTDTQYF